This T cell receptor (beta chain) was observed in a study of neurological immune-mediated disorders. The V and J ends lost 2 bases and 0 bases respectively, with 5 bases between them. This CDR3 is built from 15 residues. The V gene's germline CDR1 is SEHNR and CDR2 FQNEAQ (reference sequence). The cDNA came from 5'RACE with 10-nucleotide random UMIs. One entry per CDR3 protein results from TCRdb running MiXCR on the 5' RACE reads. The sample records about 21,000 distinct CDR3 sequences, 15% being singletons. PBMCs numbering 2 million and stored at -80 C yielded the unsorted libraries. Study outcomes and limitations: The absence of shared CDR3 amino acid sequences among expanded clones across subjects suggests private repertoires in all groups. The level of TCR clonal expansion was highest in patients with HTLV-1-associated myelopathy and lowest in multiple sclerosis, where it fell below the level seen in healthy controls.

This clonotype appeared many times. Its specificity is unknown. The clonotype originates from a female donor with HTLV-1-associated myelopathy (HAM/TSP). The J gene is TRBJ1-6, the V gene TRBV7-9; D is unresolved. The material sequenced was PBMCs. The chain's CDR3 is CASSLQSSYNSPLHF. The CDR3 nucleotides are TGTGCCAGCAGCTTACAGAGCTCCTATAATTCACCCCTCCACTTT.